This T cell receptor beta chain was captured by sequencing in a study of beta chain features in type 1 diabetes. Study background: All samples combined gave just under 110 million sorted cells for examination.

Of the isolated RNA, all was reverse transcribed, and so the sequenced material was expressed TCRB transcripts. Sequencing was performed with immunoSEQ multiplex PCR; in TCRdb, only in-frame clones are kept and a portion is missing. Of some 360,000 clones in the sample, around a fifth are singletons; the top ten hold under 0.05%. The V and J ends lost 2 bases and 5 bases respectively, with 15 bases between them. This CDR3 spans 15 amino acids. Germline V gene data show CDR1 as LNHDA and CDR2 as SQIVND (reference sequence). This TCR derives from a woman under 30 in good health. J is TRBJ1-2 and V is TRBV19; D not resolved. The sequencing input was naive CD4+ T cells from blood. In DNA, the CDR3 is TGTGCCAGTAGTATAAACGGGTTATCGGGGTATGGCTACACCTTC. This translates into CASSINGLSGYGYTF.